The next 24 T cell receptor beta chains were all read from a single sample in a study of T cell repertoires and Cas9 in healthy adults. Method: immunoSEQ multiplex PCR; TCRdb's copy keeps in-frame clones and lacks some. The sample records approximately 21,000 clones, roughly 90% being singletons. The sequenced sample was CD4+ effector T cells (CD127+, CD25-, CD137-, CD154-) from PBMCs; culture status not recorded. Receptors were obtained from a human donor in good health.

This sequence joins TRBV6-1 and TRBJ1-4; D not certain. V lost 2 bases to trimming and J lost 7 bases, with 11 bases between them. CDR1 is MNHNS and CDR2 is SASEGT in the germline V gene. The CDR3 has 14 amino acids. The CDR3 DNA follows: TGTGCCAGCAGTGAACATGGGATCGGTGAAAAACTGTTTTTT. Translating gives CASSEHGIGEKLFF.

The gene calls are TRBV27 and TRBJ1-2; the match to TRBD1 covers 7 bases. The CDR3 is 15 amino acids. In germline, CDR1 is MNHEY, CDR2 SMNVEV (reference sequence). After removal of 1 base from V and 7 bases from J, the junction contained 9 bases not matched to a gene. CDR3 DNA: TGTGCCAGCAGTTTATTTGACAGGGAGGACTCTGGCTACACCTTC. Its protein product is CASSLFDREDSGYTF.

This chain joins TRBV2 and TRBJ1-2; D remains ambiguous. Trimming removed 8 bases from V and 2 bases from J, with 12 bases in between. The CDR3 has 13 amino acids. CDR1 is SNHLY and CDR2 is FYNNEI in the germline V gene. This CDR3 is CASEWVGNYGYTF. CDR3 DNA sequence: TGTGCCAGCGAGTGGGTCGGGAACTATGGCTACACCTTC.

This chain connects TRBV19 to TRBJ1-4; D not certain. V dropped 11 bases and J dropped 2 bases, with 9 bases sitting between them. The CDR3 runs to 12 residues. Germline CDR1 is LNHDA and CDR2 is SQIVND (reference sequence). The CDR3 region is CARPPTNEKLFF. The CDR3 nucleotides read TGTGCCCGCCCCCCGACTAATGAAAAACTGTTTTTT.

The chain has TRBV11-2 and TRBJ2-2, with 10 bases identical to TRBD2. With 5 bases clipped from V and 6 bases from J, the junction kept 12 bases outside the gene matches. CDR1 and CDR2 (germline): SGHAT, FQNNGV. This CDR3 contains 17 residues. The CDR3 sequence: CASSPLGAGGRPGELFF. CDR3 sequence (DNA): TGTGCCAGCAGCCCACTGGGAGCGGGGGGGCGCCCCGGGGAGCTGTTTTTT.

This clone was counted a single time. One junction end does not reproduce the germline sequence, and a read error may be involved. This sequence joins TRBV6-5 and TRBJ2-1; D is undetermined. Germline assignment: CDR1 MNHEY and CDR2 SVGAGI. The CDR3 length is 13 residues. As DNA, the CDR3 is TGTGCCAGCAGCTACTATCTAGAGAATGAGCAGTTCTTC. Residues: CASSYYLENEQFF.

The rearrangement links TRBV4-1 to TRBJ2-2, with 8 positions matching TRBD1. Germline lookup yields CDR1 MGHRA and CDR2 YSYEKL. Trimming cost V 2 bases and J 0 bases; bases outside gene matches: 11. This CDR3 comprises 19 residues. The CDR3 protein is CASSQLLMDRATNTGELFF. The CDR3 region has the DNA TGCGCCAGCAGCCAACTTCTTATGGACAGGGCTACGAACACCGGGGAGCTGTTTTTT.

V usage is TRBV2 and J usage is TRBJ1-1; no clear D. Germline V gene sequence: CDR1 SNHLY, CDR2 FYNNEI. Trimming pared 0 bases from V and 4 bases from J, leaving 9 bases between. The CDR3 extends over 14 amino acids. In nucleotides, the CDR3 is TGTGCCAGCAGTGAAGCACGTAGAGGCACTGAAGCTTTCTTT. Translated: CASSEARRGTEAFF. Full variable domain (rest looked up from reference TRBV2 and TRBJ1-1): EPEVTQTPSHQVTQMGQEVILRCVPISNHLYFYWYRQILGQKVEFLVSFYNNEISEKSEIFDDQFSVERPDGSNFTLKIRSTKLEDSAMYFCASSEARRGTEAFFGQGTRLTVV.

The CDR3 is CASSTDRRRGNSPLHF. CDR3 nucleotide sequence: TGCGCCAGCAGCACCGACAGGCGGAGGGGTAATTCACCCCTCCACTTT. V is TRBV5-1 and J is TRBJ1-6; the D gene is possibly TRBD1 (6 bases). The germline V and J ends were trimmed by 4 bases and 6 bases, with 17 bases remaining between them. CDR1 and CDR2 from the germline V gene are SGHRS and YFSETQ. The CDR3 spans 16 residues.

The chain joins TRBV6-1 to TRBJ1-1, with 9 bases that match TRBD1. The germline V gene encodes CDR1 MNHNS and CDR2 SASEGT. Trimming removed 7 bases from V and 1 base from J; junction bases left unmatched: 4. The CDR3 length is 14 residues. The CDR3 DNA reads TGTGCCAGCAAGATGGACAGGGGGAACACTGAAGCTTTCTTT. It yields the protein CASKMDRGNTEAFF.

The V call is TRBV5-1, the J call TRBJ2-5; 8 bases fit TRBD1. The CDR3 consists of 14 residues. The V gene end was trimmed by 3 bases and the J gene end by 5 bases; junction bases not matched to a gene: 6. CDR1 and CDR2 (germline): SGHRS, YFSETQ. CDR3 amino acids: CASSSRTGQETQYF. The CDR3 region has the DNA TGCGCCAGCAGCTCACGGACAGGGCAGGAGACCCAGTACTTC.

V and J are TRBV19 and TRBJ2-6; a weak D match, TRBD1 (6 bases). Germline loops: CDR1 LNHDA, CDR2 SQIVND (reference sequence). The ends were cut back, 10 bases at V and 2 bases at J, with 9 bases in the middle. This CDR3 has 13 residues. The CDR3 is CAIGGTGANVLTF. The CDR3 coding sequence is TGTGCCATAGGGGGTACTGGGGCCAACGTCCTGACTTTC.

The chain uses TRBV28 and TRBJ1-5, with TRBD1 matching 11 bases. The CDR3 loop spans 18 amino acids. The germline CDR1 and CDR2 sequences are MDHEN and SYDVKM. V dropped 5 bases and J dropped 1; count of bases not matched to a gene: 10. The CDR3 DNA reads TGTGCCAGCAGTCGCCCGGGACAGGGGGGTAAAAGCAATCAGCCCCAGCATTTT. Translated: CASSRPGQGGKSNQPQHF.

The chain combines TRBV5-6 with TRBJ1-2; 7 positions match TRBD1. Germline CDR1 is SGHDT and CDR2 is YYEEEE. The CDR3 is 13 amino acids. The V gene end was trimmed by 5 bases and the J gene end by 8 bases; junction bases not matched to a gene: 9. The CDR3 DNA is TGTGCCAGCAGTCCCGGGACAGTCGGGGGCTACACCTTC. Its protein is CASSPGTVGGYTF. Full variable domain (remainder filled in from reference TRBV5-6 and TRBJ1-2): DAGVTQSPTHLIKTRGQQVTLRCSPKSGHDTVSWYQQALGQGPQFIFQYYEEEERQRGNFPDRFSGHQFPNYSSELNVNALLLGDSALYLCASSPGTVGGYTFGSGTRLTVV.

The J gene is TRBJ2-5, the V gene TRBV19; a weak D match, TRBD1 (6 bases). The CDR3 extends over 15 amino acids. V was cut by 6 bases and J by 7 bases, with 21 bases left in between. Per the germline V gene, CDR1 is LNHDA and CDR2 is SQIVND (reference sequence). DNA for the CDR3: TGTGCCAGTAGGACCAGTATAACAGGGACGGGGACCCAGTACTTC. It specifies CASRTSITGTGTQYF.

This clone appeared once. This chain's CDR3 is CAFSRESGNTIYF. In DNA form, the CDR3 reads TGTGCCTTTTCAAGGGAGTCTGGAAACACCATATATTTT. J is TRBJ1-3 and V is TRBV30; no clear D. Germline assignment: CDR1 GTSNPN and CDR2 SVGIG (reference sequence). The CDR3 contains 13 residues. Trimming removed 7 bases from V and 1 base from J, with 11 bases in between.

J is TRBJ1-6 and V is TRBV18; the D gene is possibly TRBD1 (6 bases). The CDR3 extends over 14 amino acids. Germline loops: CDR1 KGHSH, CDR2 LQKENI. V was cut by 4 bases and J by 6 bases, with 10 bases left in between. The CDR3 DNA follows: TGTGCCAGCTCACGGGGGCAGCTTAATTCACCCCTCCACTTT. This codes for CASSRGQLNSPLHF. The complete variable domain, with remaining parts taken from reference TRBV18 and TRBJ1-6, reads NAGVMQNPRHLVRRRGQEARLRCSPMKGHSHVYWYRQLPEEGLKFMVYLQKENIIDESGMPKERFSAEFPKEGPSILRIQQVVRGDSAAYFCASSRGQLNSPLHFGNGTRLTVT.

This sequence joins TRBV5-1 and TRBJ1-1; no definite D call. This CDR3 has 15 amino acids. The ends were cut back, 4 bases at V and 0 bases at J, with 13 bases in the middle. Germline CDR1 and CDR2: SGHRS and YFSETQ. In DNA, the CDR3 is TGCGCCAGCAGCCCTTACACTGTCGTGAACACTGAAGCTTTCTTT. Translation gives CASSPYTVVNTEAFF.

The CDR3 here is CASSEVLQETQYF. For the CDR3, the DNA is TGTGCCAGCAGCGAGGTTTTACAAGAGACCCAGTACTTC. The V gene is TRBV5-4, the J gene TRBJ2-5; D not certain. CDR1 is SGHNT, CDR2 YYREEE, per germline (reference sequence). The V end lost 4 bases, the J end lost 2 bases, and 9 bases lay between the germline ends. The CDR3 is 13 amino acids. The full variable domain, rest sourced from reference TRBV5-4 and TRBJ2-5, is ETGVTQSPTHLIKTRGQQVTLRCSSQSGHNTVSWYQQALGQGPQFIFQYYREEENGRGNFPPRFSGLQFPNYSSELNVNALELDDSALYLCASSEVLQETQYFGPGTRLLVL.

Written as DNA, the CDR3 is TGTGCCAGTAGTGCCTACAGGGATTCTGGAAACACCATATATTTT. It translates to CASSAYRDSGNTIYF. The chain couples TRBV19 to TRBJ1-3; tentatively, D is TRBD1 (6 bases). Germline V lookup: CDR1 LNHDA, CDR2 SQIVND (reference sequence). This CDR3 contains 15 residues. The V end lost 5 bases, the J end lost 1 base, and 12 bases lay between the germline ends.

CDR3 in amino acids: CASSTSGQGWIFSNQPQHF. CDR3 coding DNA: TGTGCCAGTAGTACCTCGGGACAGGGTTGGATTTTTAGCAATCAGCCCCAGCATTTT. The rearrangement links TRBV19 to TRBJ1-5; 9 nucleotides agree with TRBD1. The V gene end was trimmed by 4 bases and the J gene end by 0 bases; junction bases not matched to a gene: 13. CDR1 is LNHDA and CDR2 is SQIVND in the germline V gene (reference sequence). The CDR3 contains 19 residues.

The CDR3 protein is CAWTERTLDGYTF. CDR3 nucleotide sequence: TGTGCCTGGACTGAGCGGACACTCGACGGCTACACCTTC. This chain connects TRBV30 to TRBJ1-2, with a possible D match to TRBD1 (5 bases). V was shortened by 4 bases and J by 8 bases, with 17 bases between the two germline ends. The CDR3 spans 13 residues. CDR1 GTSNPN and CDR2 SVGIG come from the germline V gene (reference sequence).

This clone was seen only once. The rearrangement uses TRBV7-2 and TRBJ1-3; D remains unclear. The CDR3 loop spans 15 amino acids. The V end was cut by 1 base, the J end by 4 bases, with 11 bases between. Germline assignment: CDR1 SGHTA and CDR2 FQGNSA. The CDR3 loop reads CASSLEGASGNTIYF. Here the CDR3 DNA reads TGTGCCAGCAGCTTAGAAGGAGCGTCCGGAAACACCATATATTTT. Filled out from reference TRBV7-2 and TRBJ1-3, the complete variable domain reads GAGVSQSPSNKVTEKGKDVELRCDPISGHTALYWYRQSLGQGLEFLIYFQGNSAPDKSGLPSDRFSAERTGGSVSTLTIQRTQQEDSAVYLCASSLEGASGNTIYFGEGSWLTVV.

The chain joins TRBV19 to TRBJ1-2, with 8 positions matching TRBD1. V was clipped by 3 bases and J by 4 bases; unmatched bases: 7. The CDR3 is made up of 15 amino acids. CDR1 LNHDA and CDR2 SQIVND come from the germline V gene (reference sequence). The CDR3 region is CASSIGQGAGYGYTF. The CDR3 nucleotides read TGTGCCAGTAGTATCGGGCAGGGGGCAGGCTATGGCTACACCTTC.